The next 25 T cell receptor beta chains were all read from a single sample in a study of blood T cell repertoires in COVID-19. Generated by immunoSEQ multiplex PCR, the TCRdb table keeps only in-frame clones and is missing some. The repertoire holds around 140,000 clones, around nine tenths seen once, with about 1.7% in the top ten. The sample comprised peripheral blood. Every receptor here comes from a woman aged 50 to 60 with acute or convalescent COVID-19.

As DNA, the CDR3 is TGTGCCACCCAGGACAACTACGAGCAGTACTTC. It is translated as CATQDNYEQYF. The rearrangement joins TRBV6-5 to TRBJ2-7; tentatively, D is TRBD1 (5 bases). The CDR3 runs 11 residues. From germline, CDR1 is MNHEY and CDR2 SVGAGI. Trimming pared 10 bases from V and 3 bases from J, leaving 10 bases between.

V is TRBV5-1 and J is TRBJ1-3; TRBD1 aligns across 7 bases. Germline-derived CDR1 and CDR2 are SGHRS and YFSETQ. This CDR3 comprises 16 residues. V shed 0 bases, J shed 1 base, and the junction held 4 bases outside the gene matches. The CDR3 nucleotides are TGCGCCAGCAGCTTGGAACAGACAGGGTCTGGAAACACCATATATTTT. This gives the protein CASSLEQTGSGNTIYF.

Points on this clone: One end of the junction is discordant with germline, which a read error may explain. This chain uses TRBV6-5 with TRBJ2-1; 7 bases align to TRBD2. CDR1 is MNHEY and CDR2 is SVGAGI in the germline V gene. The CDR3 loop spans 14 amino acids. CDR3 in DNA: TGTGCCAGCAGTGACTCCTTGGGGCCGGGGGGGCAGTTCTTC. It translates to CASSDSLGPGGQFF.

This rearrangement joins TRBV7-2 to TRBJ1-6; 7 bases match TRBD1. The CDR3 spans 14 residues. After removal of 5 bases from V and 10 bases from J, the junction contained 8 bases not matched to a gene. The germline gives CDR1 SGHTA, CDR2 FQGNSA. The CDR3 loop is CASSTGQPGSPLHF. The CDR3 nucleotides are TGTGCCAGCAGCACGGGACAGCCAGGATCACCCCTCCACTTT.

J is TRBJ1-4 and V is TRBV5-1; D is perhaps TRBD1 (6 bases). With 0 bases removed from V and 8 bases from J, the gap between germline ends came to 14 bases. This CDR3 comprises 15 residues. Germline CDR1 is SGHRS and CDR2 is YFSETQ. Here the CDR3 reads CASSLEGQPAEKLFF. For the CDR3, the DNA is TGCGCCAGCAGCTTGGAAGGACAGCCTGCGGAAAAACTGTTTTTT.

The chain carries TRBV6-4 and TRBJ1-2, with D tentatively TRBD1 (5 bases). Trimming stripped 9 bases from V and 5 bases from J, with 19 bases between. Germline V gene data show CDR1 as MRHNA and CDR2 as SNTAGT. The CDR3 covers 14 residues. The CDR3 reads CARPGIGELYGYTF. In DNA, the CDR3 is TGTGCCAGGCCAGGGATTGGCGAACTGTATGGCTACACCTTC.

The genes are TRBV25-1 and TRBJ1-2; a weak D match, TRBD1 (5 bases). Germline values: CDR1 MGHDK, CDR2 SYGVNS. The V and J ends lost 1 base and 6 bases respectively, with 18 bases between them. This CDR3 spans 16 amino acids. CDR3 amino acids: CASSEWGDDGANGYTF. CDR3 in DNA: TGTGCCAGCAGTGAATGGGGGGATGACGGGGCTAATGGCTACACCTTC.

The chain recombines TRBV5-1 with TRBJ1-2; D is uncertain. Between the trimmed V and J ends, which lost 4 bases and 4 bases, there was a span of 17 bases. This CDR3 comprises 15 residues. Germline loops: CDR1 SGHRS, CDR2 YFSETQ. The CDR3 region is CASSDGSSPGYGYTF. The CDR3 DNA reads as TGCGCCAGCAGCGACGGTAGCAGCCCGGGCTATGGCTACACCTTC.

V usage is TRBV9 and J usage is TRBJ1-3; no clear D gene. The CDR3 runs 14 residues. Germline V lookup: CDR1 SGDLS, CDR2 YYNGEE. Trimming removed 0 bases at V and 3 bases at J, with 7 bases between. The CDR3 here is CASSVGSGGNTIYF. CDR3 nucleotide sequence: TGTGCCAGCAGCGTAGGCAGCGGTGGAAACACCATATATTTT.

CDR3 protein: CAWSANFRGQGGKLFF. The CDR3 DNA sequence: TGTGCCTGGAGTGCAAACTTCAGGGGGCAGGGAGGAAAACTGTTTTTT. The chain combines TRBV30 with TRBJ1-4; 8 bases agree with TRBD1. The germline V gene has CDR1 GTSNPN and CDR2 SVGIG (reference sequence). The CDR3 loop spans 16 amino acids. Unmatched junction bases numbered 14, after V lost 1 base and J lost 10 bases.

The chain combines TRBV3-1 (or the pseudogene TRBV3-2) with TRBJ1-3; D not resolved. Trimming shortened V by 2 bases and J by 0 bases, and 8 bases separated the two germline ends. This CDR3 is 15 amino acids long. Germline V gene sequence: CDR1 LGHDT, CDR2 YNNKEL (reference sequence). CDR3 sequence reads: CASSQPTVSGNTIYF. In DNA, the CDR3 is TGTGCCAGCAGCCAACCCACGGTCTCTGGAAACACCATATATTTT.

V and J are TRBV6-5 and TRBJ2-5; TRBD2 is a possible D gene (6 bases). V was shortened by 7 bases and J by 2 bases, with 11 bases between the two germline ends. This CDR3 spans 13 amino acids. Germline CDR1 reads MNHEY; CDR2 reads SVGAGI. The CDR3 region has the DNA TGTGCCAGCACCGACCGGGGGCAAGAGACCCAGTACTTC. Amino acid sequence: CASTDRGQETQYF.

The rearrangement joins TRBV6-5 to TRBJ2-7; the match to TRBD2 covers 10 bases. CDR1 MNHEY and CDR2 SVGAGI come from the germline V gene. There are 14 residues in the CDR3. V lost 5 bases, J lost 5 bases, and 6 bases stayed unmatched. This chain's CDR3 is CASSRTSGRHEQYF. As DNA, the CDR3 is TGTGCCAGCAGTCGGACTAGCGGCCGTCACGAGCAGTACTTC.

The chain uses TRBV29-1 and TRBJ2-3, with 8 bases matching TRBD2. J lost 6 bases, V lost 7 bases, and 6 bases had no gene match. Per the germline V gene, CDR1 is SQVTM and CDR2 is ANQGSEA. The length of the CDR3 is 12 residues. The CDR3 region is CSALAGPDTQYF. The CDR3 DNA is TGCAGCGCGCTAGCGGGTCCTGATACGCAGTATTTT.

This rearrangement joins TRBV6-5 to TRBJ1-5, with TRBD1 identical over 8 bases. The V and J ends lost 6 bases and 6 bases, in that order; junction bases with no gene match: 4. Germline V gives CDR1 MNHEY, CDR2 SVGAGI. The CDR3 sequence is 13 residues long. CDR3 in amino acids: CASRDRGGQPQHF. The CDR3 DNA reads TGTGCCAGCAGAGACAGGGGTGGTCAGCCCCAGCATTTT.

The CDR3 DNA reads TGTGCCACCAGTGACCCTCTCGACAGGGTTGCTAGCACAGATACGCAGTATTTT. Protein sequence: CATSDPLDRVASTDTQYF. The chain combines TRBV24-1 with TRBJ2-3; 7 nucleotides agree with TRBD1. The trim removed 4 bases at V and 0 bases at J, leaving 12 bases unmatched. The CDR3 covers 18 residues. Germline lookup yields CDR1 KGHDR and CDR2 SFDVKD.

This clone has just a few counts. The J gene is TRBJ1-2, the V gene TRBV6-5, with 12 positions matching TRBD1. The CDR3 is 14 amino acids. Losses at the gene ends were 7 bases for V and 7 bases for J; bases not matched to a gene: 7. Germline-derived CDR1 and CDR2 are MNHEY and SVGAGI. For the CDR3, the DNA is TGTGCCAGCATCAAGGGACAGGGGGCGTTTGGCTACACCTTC. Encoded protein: CASIKGQGAFGYTF.

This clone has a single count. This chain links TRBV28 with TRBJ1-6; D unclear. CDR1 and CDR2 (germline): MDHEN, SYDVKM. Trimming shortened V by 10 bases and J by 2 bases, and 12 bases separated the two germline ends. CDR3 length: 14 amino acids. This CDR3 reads CATVMEAYNSPLHF. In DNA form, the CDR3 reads TGTGCCACCGTTATGGAGGCCTATAATTCACCCCTCCACTTT.

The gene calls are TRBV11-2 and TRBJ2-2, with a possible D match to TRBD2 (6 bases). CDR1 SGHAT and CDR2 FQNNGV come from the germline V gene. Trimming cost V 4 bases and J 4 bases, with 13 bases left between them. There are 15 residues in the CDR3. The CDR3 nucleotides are TGTGCCAGCAGCTCACCGGGACTCCTCACCGGGGAGCTGTTTTTT. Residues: CASSSPGLLTGELFF.

The CDR3 here is CASSIGGGLNQPQHF. As DNA, the CDR3 is TGTGCCAGTAGTATCGGGGGGGGGTTAAATCAGCCCCAGCATTTT. The gene calls are TRBV19 and TRBJ1-5, with D possibly TRBD1 on 5 matching bases. CDR3 size: 15 residues. V shed 3 bases and J shed 4 bases, with 13 bases lying between them. Germline values: CDR1 LNHDA, CDR2 SQIVND (reference sequence).

The CDR3 nucleotides are TGTGCCAGCAGCCTAAAGGGACTAGCGGGGGTGGAGCAGTACTTC. Residues: CASSLKGLAGVEQYF. The genes are TRBV7-9 and TRBJ2-7, with 14 bases that match TRBD2. Per germline, CDR1 SEHNR and CDR2 FQNEAQ (reference sequence). V dropped 5 bases and J dropped 7; count of bases not matched to a gene: 7. This CDR3 spans 15 amino acids.

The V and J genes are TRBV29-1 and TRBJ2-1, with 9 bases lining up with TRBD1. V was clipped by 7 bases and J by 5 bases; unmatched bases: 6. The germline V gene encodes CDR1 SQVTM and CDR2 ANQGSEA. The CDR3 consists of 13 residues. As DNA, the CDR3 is TGCAGCGCCGGGACAGGGCTGCACAATGAGCAGTTCTTC. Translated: CSAGTGLHNEQFF.

The CDR3: CASSLGLQDRVSGNTIYF. CDR3 nucleotide sequence: TGTGCCAGCAGCTTAGGACTGCAGGACAGGGTCTCTGGAAACACCATATATTTT. The chain recombines TRBV7-6 with TRBJ1-3; 8 bases are a match to TRBD1. V lost 1 base and J lost 0; bases outside the gene matches: 8. Germline assignment: CDR1 SGHVS and CDR2 FNYEAQ. The CDR3 extends over 18 amino acids.

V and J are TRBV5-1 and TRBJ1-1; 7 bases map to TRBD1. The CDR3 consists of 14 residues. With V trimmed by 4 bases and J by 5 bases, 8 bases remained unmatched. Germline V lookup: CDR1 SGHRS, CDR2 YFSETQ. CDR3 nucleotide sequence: TGCGCCAGCAGCGTGGGCCCAGGGGGAACTGAAGCTTTCTTT. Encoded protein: CASSVGPGGTEAFF.

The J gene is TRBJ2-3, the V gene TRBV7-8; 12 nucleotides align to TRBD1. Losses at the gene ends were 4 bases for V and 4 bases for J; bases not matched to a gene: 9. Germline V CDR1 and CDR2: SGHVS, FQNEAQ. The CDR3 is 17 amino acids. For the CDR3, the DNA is TGTGCCAGCAGCTCGGGACAGGGGGCTCGGGCTCCAGATACGCAGTATTTT. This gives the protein CASSSGQGARAPDTQYF.